What follows describes a single T cell receptor (beta chain). This specimen belongs to a study of technical replicates of blood from several donors. Sequenced by immunoSEQ multiplex PCR; TCRdb stores in-frame clones only, minus some. The top ten hold roughly 0.2% of the sample, which has around 69,000 clones, just under 97% seen once. CDR1 and CDR2 from the germline V gene are WNHNN and SYGVQD (reference sequence). The CDR3 spans 13 residues. After removal of 10 bases from V and 2 bases from J, the junction contained 7 bases not matched to a gene. The sequence came from a human donor in good health. The sequenced sample consisted of T cells isolated from PBMCs. The gene calls are TRBV10-1 and TRBJ2-5, with 7 bases matching TRBD1. The CDR3 DNA is TGCGCCACCCGACAGGGAGAACAAGAGACCCAGTACTTC. It specifies CATRQGEQETQYF.